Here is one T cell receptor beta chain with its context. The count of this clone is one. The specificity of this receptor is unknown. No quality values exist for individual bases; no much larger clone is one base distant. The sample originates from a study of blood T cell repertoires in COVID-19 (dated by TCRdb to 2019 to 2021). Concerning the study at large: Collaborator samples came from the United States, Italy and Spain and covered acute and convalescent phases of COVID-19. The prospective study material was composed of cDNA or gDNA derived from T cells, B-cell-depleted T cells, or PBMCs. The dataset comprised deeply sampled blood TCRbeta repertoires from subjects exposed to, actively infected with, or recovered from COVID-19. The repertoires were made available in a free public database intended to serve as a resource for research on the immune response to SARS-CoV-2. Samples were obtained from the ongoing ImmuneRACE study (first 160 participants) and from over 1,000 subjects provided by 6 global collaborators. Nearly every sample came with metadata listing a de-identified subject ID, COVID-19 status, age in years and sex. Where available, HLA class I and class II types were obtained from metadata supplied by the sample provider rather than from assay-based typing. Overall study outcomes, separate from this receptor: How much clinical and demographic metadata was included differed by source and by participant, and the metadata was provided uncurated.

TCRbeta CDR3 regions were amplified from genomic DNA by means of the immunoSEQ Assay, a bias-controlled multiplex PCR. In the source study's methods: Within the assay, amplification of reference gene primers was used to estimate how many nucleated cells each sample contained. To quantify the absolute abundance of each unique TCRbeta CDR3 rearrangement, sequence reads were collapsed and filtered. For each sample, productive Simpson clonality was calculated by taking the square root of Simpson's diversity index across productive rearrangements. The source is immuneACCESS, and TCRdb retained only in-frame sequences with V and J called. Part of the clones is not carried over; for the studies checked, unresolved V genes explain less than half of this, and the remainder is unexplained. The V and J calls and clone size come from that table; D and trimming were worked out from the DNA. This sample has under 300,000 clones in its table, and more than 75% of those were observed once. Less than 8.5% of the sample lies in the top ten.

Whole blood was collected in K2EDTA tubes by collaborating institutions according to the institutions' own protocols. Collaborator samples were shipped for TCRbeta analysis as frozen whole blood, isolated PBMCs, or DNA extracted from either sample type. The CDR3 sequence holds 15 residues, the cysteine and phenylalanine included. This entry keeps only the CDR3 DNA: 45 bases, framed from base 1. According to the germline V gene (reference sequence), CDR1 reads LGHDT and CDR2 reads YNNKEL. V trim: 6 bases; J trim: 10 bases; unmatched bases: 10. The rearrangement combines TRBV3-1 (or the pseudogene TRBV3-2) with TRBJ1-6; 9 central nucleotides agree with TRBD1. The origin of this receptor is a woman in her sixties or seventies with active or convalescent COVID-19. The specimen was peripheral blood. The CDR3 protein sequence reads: CASSSRQGVGSPLHF. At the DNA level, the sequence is TGTGCCAGCAGTTCCCGACAGGGGGTTGGCTCACCCCTCCACTTT.